The 30 T cell receptor beta chains given below trace back to one sample, sequenced in a study of cytomegalovirus exposure and HLA in healthy donors. 13 Jbeta primers and 60 Vbeta primers were used for the PCR. Produced via immunoSEQ multiplex PCR; TCRdb's table is partial and in-frame only. The profile shows roughly 130,000 clones, over 70% of them singletons. The sequenced sample consisted of PBMCs. These receptors were obtained from a woman aged 40 to 55 in good health and CMV-seronegative.

The chain carries TRBV12-5 and TRBJ2-7; D perhaps matches TRBD2 (6 bases). CDR1 LGHNT and CDR2 FRNRAP come from the germline V gene. Trimming took off 5 bases at V and 2 bases at J, with 10 bases between the two ends. The CDR3 has 13 amino acids. The CDR3 sequence is CASGNSGTYEQYF. The CDR3, as DNA: TGTGCTAGTGGTAATAGCGGTACCTACGAGCAGTACTTC.

This clone came up a few times. The chain's CDR3 is CASSLEGLEAGKNGYTF. Here the CDR3 DNA reads TGTGCCAGCAGCTTAGAGGGGTTGGAGGCGGGAAAAAATGGCTACACCTTC. The chain combines TRBV13 with TRBJ1-2; TRBD1 might be the D (5 bases). Germline V CDR1 and CDR2: PRHDT, FYEKMQ (reference sequence). The V and J ends lost 1 base and 6 bases respectively, with 21 bases between them. The CDR3 has 17 amino acids.

This rearrangement joins TRBV27 to TRBJ1-1; 7 bases line up with TRBD1. Germline loops: CDR1 MNHEY, CDR2 SMNVEV (reference sequence). V dropped 5 bases and J dropped 2; count of bases not matched to a gene: 2. This CDR3 spans 13 amino acids. This chain's CDR3 is CASSRQGNTEAFF. The CDR3 nucleotides are TGTGCCAGCAGTAGACAGGGAAACACTGAAGCTTTCTTT.

The rearrangement joins TRBV7-3 to TRBJ2-7; 7 bases are shared with TRBD1. The CDR3 has 13 residues. V gave up 8 bases and J gave up 3 bases; unmatched junction bases: 7. The V gene's germline CDR1 is SGHTA and CDR2 FQGTGA. CDR3 region: CASGQDRNYEQYF. CDR3 bases: TGTGCCAGCGGTCAGGACAGGAACTACGAGCAGTACTTC.

This chain connects TRBV6-5 to TRBJ2-7; D gene ambiguous. The V end lost 2 bases, the J end lost 3 bases, and 11 bases lay between the germline ends. The germline gives CDR1 MNHEY, CDR2 SVGAGI. This CDR3 region has 14 residues. CDR3 sequence reads: CASSYPGRGYEQYF. Here the CDR3 DNA reads TGTGCCAGCAGTTACCCAGGCCGTGGCTACGAGCAGTACTTC.

The rearrangement uses TRBV2 and TRBJ2-7, with D tentatively TRBD1 (6 bases). Trimming took off 11 bases at V and 0 bases at J, with 11 bases between the two ends. Germline CDR1 is SNHLY and CDR2 is FYNNEI. CDR3 length equals 12 residues. This CDR3 reads CAAYRDSYEQYF. CDR3 in DNA: TGTGCCGCCTACAGGGACTCCTACGAGCAGTACTTC.

This chain links TRBV18 with TRBJ2-5; TRBD1 is a possible D gene (5 bases). Germline assignment: CDR1 KGHSH and CDR2 LQKENI. Trimming took off 3 bases at V and 1 base at J, with 12 bases between the two ends. CDR3 size: 15 residues. CDR3 DNA sequence: TGTGCCAGCTCACCTACCCAGGGATTCCAAGAGACCCAGTACTTC. Translated, it gives CASSPTQGFQETQYF. Filled out from reference TRBV18 and TRBJ2-5, the complete variable domain reads NAGVMQNPRHLVRRRGQEARLRCSPMKGHSHVYWYRQLPEEGLKFMVYLQKENIIDESGMPKERFSAEFPKEGPSILRIQQVVRGDSAAYFCASSPTQGFQETQYFGPGTRLLVL.

This chain uses TRBV27 with TRBJ2-2, with 7 nucleotides matching TRBD2. V lost 6 bases to trimming and J lost 3 bases; unmatched junction nucleotides: 13. This CDR3 spans 17 amino acids. Per the germline V gene, CDR1 is MNHEY and CDR2 is SMNVEV (reference sequence). The CDR3: CASSPPDGRGYTGELFF. CDR3 DNA: TGTGCCAGCAGCCCCCCCGATGGGCGGGGGTACACCGGGGAGCTGTTTTTT.

The chain uses TRBV7-9 and TRBJ2-7, with D maybe TRBD2 (5 bases). Trimming stripped 2 bases from V and 1 base from J, with 12 bases between. This CDR3 has 15 amino acids. Germline-derived CDR1 and CDR2 are SEHNR and FQNEAQ (reference sequence). This CDR3 reads CASSLLRDESYEQYF. CDR3 sequence (DNA): TGTGCCAGCAGCTTATTACGGGATGAATCCTACGAGCAGTACTTC.

This clone was observed a few times. V and J are TRBV5-1 and TRBJ1-2; D possibly corresponds to TRBD1 (5 bases). Germline loops: CDR1 SGHRS, CDR2 YFSETQ. The CDR3 is made up of 12 amino acids. Trimming cost V 6 bases and J 8 bases, with 14 bases left between them. Here the CDR3 DNA reads TGCGCCAGCAACCAGGGTACAGGAGGCTACACCTTC. This gives the protein CASNQGTGGYTF.

The chain employs TRBV28 and TRBJ1-6, with D possibly matching TRBD1 (5 bases). The CDR3 contains 14 residues. Trimming removed 7 bases at V and 5 bases at J, with 12 bases between. Looked up from germline, CDR1 is MDHEN and CDR2 is SYDVKM. The CDR3 sequence: CASTMQGHNSPLHF. The CDR3 DNA reads TGTGCCAGCACTATGCAGGGCCATAATTCACCCCTCCACTTT.

J is TRBJ2-7 and V is TRBV15; TRBD2 is a possible D gene (6 bases). The germline V and J ends were trimmed by 4 bases and 5 bases, with 15 bases remaining between them. Germline V lookup: CDR1 LNHNV, CDR2 YYDKDF (reference sequence). This CDR3 has 14 amino acids. The CDR3 nucleotides are TGTGCCACCAGCATCGCTGGGACTGTCCACGAGCAGTACTTC. Its translation is CATSIAGTVHEQYF.

V gene TRBV5-1 combines with J gene TRBJ1-2, with 9 nucleotides matching TRBD1. CDR3 size: 15 residues. The junction had 6 bases not matched to a gene; V was cut back by 3 bases and J by 3 bases. Per germline, CDR1 SGHRS and CDR2 YFSETQ. The CDR3 sequence: CASSSGTGLHYGYTF. CDR3 bases: TGCGCCAGCAGCTCGGGGACAGGGTTACACTATGGCTACACCTTC.

The V call is TRBV28, the J call TRBJ1-5, with 7 bases that match TRBD1. CDR1 and CDR2 (germline): MDHEN, SYDVKM. The CDR3 consists of 15 residues. The junction had 8 bases not matched to a gene; V was cut back by 5 bases and J by 4 bases. DNA for the CDR3: TGTGCCAGCAGTGCCCCAGGGGGAATGAATCAGCCCCAGCATTTT. Amino acids: CASSAPGGMNQPQHF.

V is TRBV27 and J is TRBJ2-7, with 10 bases aligning to TRBD2. The CDR3 contains 15 residues. The germline V gene encodes CDR1 MNHEY and CDR2 SMNVEV (reference sequence). V lost 7 bases to trimming and J lost 3 bases; unmatched junction nucleotides: 9. CDR3 residues: CASKTSGNSIYEQYF. The CDR3 nucleotides read TGTGCCAGCAAAACTAGCGGGAACTCCATCTACGAGCAGTACTTC.

The gene calls are TRBV5-4 and TRBJ2-1; TRBD2 matches at 10 bases. V was clipped by 0 bases and J by 6 bases; unmatched bases: 9. The length of the CDR3 is 17 residues. Germline CDR1 and CDR2: SGHNT and YYREEE (reference sequence). DNA of the CDR3: TGTGCCAGCAGCTTGGGTTCCCTAGCGGGAGAGTTCAATGAGCAGTTCTTC. This translates into CASSLGSLAGEFNEQFF.

This clone was detected only a few times. The chain employs TRBV2 and TRBJ2-4; D unresolved. The CDR3 covers 15 residues. Per germline, CDR1 SNHLY and CDR2 FYNNEI. Trimming pared 5 bases from V and 0 bases from J, leaving 11 bases between. This chain's CDR3 is CASSSNLLAKNIQYF. The CDR3 DNA is TGTGCCAGCAGTTCGAACCTATTAGCCAAAAACATTCAGTACTTC.

The chain's CDR3 is CASSPPTSGALHEQFF. The CDR3 DNA reads TGTGCCAGCAGCCCGCCGACTAGCGGGGCCTTGCATGAGCAGTTCTTC. The chain carries TRBV7-9 and TRBJ2-1; 11 bases agree with TRBD2. Germline CDR1 and CDR2: SEHNR and FQNEAQ (reference sequence). The CDR3 contains 16 residues. Trimming cost V 5 bases and J 8 bases; bases outside gene matches: 11.

This clone showed up just once. DNA of the CDR3: TGTGCCAGCAGCTTATTTGAGACTAGCGGAGAGGCGTATTTT. This gives the protein CASSLFETSGEAYF. The rearrangement uses TRBV7-8 and TRBJ2-3, with 9 bases matching TRBD2. CDR1 is SGHVS and CDR2 is FQNEAQ in the germline V gene. Germline trimming cut 2 bases from V and 14 bases from J; bases unmatched to any gene: 11. The CDR3 contains 14 residues.

The chain is built from TRBV5-6 and TRBJ2-7; possible D gene TRBD2, 5 bases. Per the germline V gene, CDR1 is SGHDT and CDR2 is YYEEEE. The CDR3 sequence is 17 residues long. Trimming pared 3 bases from V and 2 bases from J, leaving 21 bases between. The CDR3 here is CASSSRERSRFAYEQYF. CDR3 bases: TGTGCCAGCAGCTCGCGCGAGCGGAGTCGTTTTGCCTACGAGCAGTACTTC.

As for this clone: At one end the junction does not follow the germline gene, possibly because of a read error. The chain joins TRBV11-2 to TRBJ2-1, with a weak D call TRBD1 (6 bases). Germline V gene lookup returns CDR1 SGHAT and CDR2 FQNNGV. The CDR3 is made up of 16 amino acids. CDR3 bases: TGTGCCAGCATCTTAGATCAGGGGCCGGCATACGATGAGCAGTTCTTC. Translation gives CASILDQGPAYDEQFF.

In its sample, this clone was seen a few times. J is TRBJ1-2 and V is TRBV28; 7 bases map to TRBD1. With 4 bases clipped from V and 2 bases from J, the junction kept 4 bases outside the gene matches. This CDR3 comprises 14 residues. CDR1 and CDR2 from the germline V gene are MDHEN and SYDVKM. The CDR3 loop is CASSSRQGNYGYTF. CDR3 DNA sequence: TGTGCCAGCAGTTCCCGACAGGGAAACTATGGCTACACCTTC.

This rearrangement joins TRBV11-2 to TRBJ2-7, with D perhaps matching TRBD2 (5 bases). Trimming pared 3 bases from V and 0 bases from J, leaving 9 bases between. Per the germline V gene, CDR1 is SGHAT and CDR2 is FQNNGV. The CDR3 extends over 14 amino acids. The CDR3 here is CASSLTISSYEQYF. The DNA for the CDR3 is TGTGCCAGCAGCTTGACTATTAGCTCCTACGAGCAGTACTTC.

This clone was seen only once. This chain uses TRBV10-3 with TRBJ1-2; 8 bases align to TRBD1. The CDR3 is 15 amino acids. CDR1 and CDR2 (germline): ENHRY, SYGVKD. DNA for the CDR3: TGTGCGACAGGCCCCCAGGGGGCTCTAAACTATGGCTACACCTTC. It codes for CATGPQGALNYGYTF.

The rearrangement joins TRBV5-1 to TRBJ2-1; TRBD2 aligns across 10 bases. Germline V gene sequence: CDR1 SGHRS, CDR2 YFSETQ. The CDR3 sequence is 14 residues long. The V segment lost 9 bases and the J segment 8 bases; nucleotides outside the gene matches: 11. The CDR3, as DNA: TGCGCCACCGGGACTAGCGAGGCCTCCCATGAGCAGTTCTTC. This gives the protein CATGTSEASHEQFF.

A word on this clone: This sample includes further DNA sequences coding for the same CDR3. The chain uses TRBV5-1 and TRBJ2-3; 8 bases fit TRBD2. The V gene's germline CDR1 is SGHRS and CDR2 YFSETQ. The CDR3 covers 16 residues. The V gene end was trimmed by 0 bases and the J gene end by 0 bases; junction bases not matched to a gene: 3. The CDR3 spells CASSLALAGSTDTQYF. The CDR3 DNA reads TGCGCCAGCAGCTTGGCGCTAGCGGGTAGCACAGATACGCAGTATTTT.

This rearrangement joins TRBV28 to TRBJ2-3; tentative D call: TRBD1 (5 bases). This CDR3 has 14 residues. In germline, CDR1 is MDHEN, CDR2 SYDVKM. V lost 5 bases, J lost 3 bases, and 12 bases lay in between. The CDR3 spells CASSPPSGTDTQYF. The DNA for the CDR3 is TGTGCCAGCAGTCCTCCCTCAGGGACAGATACGCAGTATTTT.

This clone was detected once. The chain combines TRBV7-9 with TRBJ2-3; 7 bases align to TRBD2. CDR3 length: 15 amino acids. The V gene's germline CDR1 is SEHNR and CDR2 FQNEAQ (reference sequence). V lost 5 bases, J lost 5 bases, and 10 bases stayed unmatched. CDR3 region: CASSRGGGAVDTQYF. The CDR3 DNA reads TGTGCCAGCAGCAGGGGCGGGGGTGCAGTAGATACGCAGTATTTT.

This clone appeared once. The CDR3 loop is CASTTLTGPKNEQFF. DNA of the CDR3: TGTGCCAGCACCACCCTGACAGGGCCCAAAAATGAGCAGTTCTTC. This sequence joins TRBV6-6 and TRBJ2-1; 7 bases line up with TRBD1. There are 15 residues in the CDR3. The ends lost 7 bases at V and 7 bases at J; junction bases unmatched: 13. Germline V gene lookup returns CDR1 MNHNY and CDR2 SVGAGI (reference sequence).

This clone was detected only a few times. The rearrangement joins TRBV5-1 to TRBJ2-7; D perhaps matches TRBD2 (5 bases). The CDR3 spans 15 residues. The V gene's germline CDR1 is SGHRS and CDR2 YFSETQ. V was cut by 2 bases and J by 11 bases, with 23 bases left in between. Written as DNA, the CDR3 is TGCGCCAGCAGCTTCTCTAGCCAATTCGACGGTAAGGAGTACTTC. Translating it yields CASSFSSQFDGKEYF.